Following are 27 T cell receptor beta chains from one sample sequenced in a study of T cell changes during pregnancy in multiple sclerosis. The assay was immunoSEQ multiplex PCR, and TCRdb's table has in-frame clones only and misses some. The sample has roughly 40,000 clones, approximately 94% seen once. The specimen was peripheral blood, collected in the third trimester of pregnancy. These TCRs come from a female donor with multiple sclerosis, enrolled in a pregnancy study.

In its sample, this clone was seen a few times. The rearrangement joins TRBV4-1 to TRBJ1-6, with D hard to call. In germline, CDR1 is MGHRA, CDR2 YSYEKL. V was shortened by 1 base and J by 6 bases, with 7 bases between the two germline ends. The CDR3 consists of 14 residues. CDR3 coding DNA: TGCGCCAGCAGCCAAGTCGGTGGTAATTCACCCCTCCACTTT. Translated: CASSQVGGNSPLHF.

The chain combines TRBV5-1 with TRBJ2-7; TRBD1 matches at 7 bases. Germline V gives CDR1 SGHRS, CDR2 YFSETQ. Unmatched junction bases numbered 8, after V lost 0 bases and J lost 2 bases. This CDR3 contains 16 residues. The CDR3 is CASSLGRDSLPYEQYF. For the CDR3, the DNA is TGCGCCAGCAGCTTGGGCCGGGACAGTCTACCCTACGAGCAGTACTTC.

The rearrangement links TRBV6-1 to TRBJ1-6; maybe TRBD1 (5 bases). Germline V gene data show CDR1 as MNHNS and CDR2 as SASEGT. There are 15 residues in the CDR3. The V end lost 11 bases, the J end lost 4 bases, and 18 bases lay between the germline ends. This CDR3 reads CAGAGQGPYNSPLHF. The CDR3, as DNA: TGTGCCGGTGCGGGGCAGGGCCCATATAATTCACCCCTCCACTTT.

The rearrangement uses TRBV10-1 and TRBJ2-6, with D maybe TRBD1 (6 bases). V lost 0 bases to trimming and J lost 2 bases, with 20 bases between them. In germline, CDR1 is WNHNN, CDR2 SYGVQD (reference sequence). The CDR3 consists of 20 residues. The chain's CDR3 is CASSESCIGQLLPGANVLTF. CDR3 DNA: TGCGCCAGCAGTGAGTCATGCATCGGACAGCTCCTACCTGGGGCCAACGTCCTGACTTTC.

This clone was observed once. This rearrangement joins TRBV1 to TRBJ2-1; the DNA was not used to check the table's D call, TRBD2. TRBV1 is a pseudogene. There are 18 residues in the CDR3. DNA of the CDR3: TGCACCAGCAGCCAAGGGGCGGGGCTGCCGAGCTCCTACAATGAGCAGTTCTTC. Protein sequence: CTSSQGAGLPSSYNEQFF.

The genes are TRBV2 and TRBJ1-2; the D gene is possibly TRBD1 (6 bases). The V end lost 7 bases, the J end lost 2 bases, and 14 bases lay between the germline ends. The germline V gene encodes CDR1 SNHLY and CDR2 FYNNEI. The CDR3 extends over 14 amino acids. This CDR3 reads CASTHPQGNYGYTF. DNA for the CDR3: TGTGCCAGCACGCACCCACAGGGAAACTATGGCTACACCTTC. Supplemented by reference TRBV2 and TRBJ1-2, the full variable domain reads EPEVTQTPSHQVTQMGQEVILRCVPISNHLYFYWYRQILGQKVEFLVSFYNNEISEKSEIFDDQFSVERPDGSNFTLKIRSTKLEDSAMYFCASTHPQGNYGYTFGSGTRLTVV.

This chain uses TRBV6-5 with TRBJ1-2; the match to TRBD1 covers 8 bases. The CDR3 consists of 14 residues. Germline CDR1 reads MNHEY; CDR2 reads SVGAGI. V dropped 3 bases and J dropped 4; count of bases not matched to a gene: 4. The CDR3 reads CASSYLTGGYGYTF. CDR3 nucleotide sequence: TGTGCCAGCAGTTATCTTACAGGGGGCTATGGCTACACCTTC.

The chain is built from TRBV6-1 and TRBJ1-5; 8 positions match TRBD1. Germline lookup yields CDR1 MNHNS and CDR2 SASEGT. V trimming: 6 bases; J trimming: 7 bases; junction bases outside the gene matches: 8. The CDR3 extends over 14 amino acids. The chain's CDR3 is CASRATGEAQPQHF. Written as DNA, the CDR3 is TGTGCCAGCAGAGCGACAGGGGAAGCACAGCCCCAGCATTTT.

The chain recombines TRBV7-7 with TRBJ2-3; 10 nucleotides agree with TRBD1. Germline V gene sequence: CDR1 SSHAT, CDR2 FNYEAQ (reference sequence). J was trimmed by 5 bases and V by 5 bases; bases with no gene match: 4. The CDR3 extends over 14 amino acids. The CDR3 is CASSLTGGLDTQYF. The CDR3 DNA reads TGTGCCAGCAGCCTGACAGGGGGCCTAGATACGCAGTATTTT.

The chain joins TRBV7-9 to TRBJ2-3; TRBD1 matches at 8 bases. In germline, CDR1 is SEHNR, CDR2 FQNEAQ (reference sequence). The CDR3 covers 15 residues. Losses at the gene ends were 4 bases for V and 1 base for J; bases not matched to a gene: 4. The CDR3 DNA is TGTGCCAGCAGCTCGGGACAGGCGGGCACAGATACGCAGTATTTT. It codes for CASSSGQAGTDTQYF.

The J gene is TRBJ1-3, the V gene TRBV5-6, with no clear D. This CDR3 has 14 amino acids. Trimming pared 5 bases from V and 0 bases from J, leaving 9 bases between. From germline, CDR1 is SGHDT and CDR2 YYEEEE. The CDR3 DNA follows: TGTGCCAGCAGGTCCGCGTACTCTGGAAACACCATATATTTT. Its translation: CASRSAYSGNTIYF.

V and J are TRBV27 and TRBJ2-2, with 7 bases that match TRBD2. With 7 bases clipped from V and 2 bases from J, the junction kept 7 bases outside the gene matches. Looked up from germline, CDR1 is MNHEY and CDR2 is SMNVEV (reference sequence). There are 15 residues in the CDR3. The CDR3 is CASTRAGSNTGELFF. As DNA, the CDR3 is TGTGCCAGCACCCGAGCGGGGTCCAACACCGGGGAGCTGTTTTTT.

This chain connects TRBV11-3 to TRBJ2-7, with D uncertain. V shed 0 bases and J shed 1 base, with 4 bases lying between them. This CDR3 comprises 13 residues. Germline V lookup: CDR1 SGHNT, CDR2 YENEEA. The CDR3 nucleotides read TGTGCCAGCAGCTTAGAGCAGTCCTACGAGCAGTACTTC. This encodes CASSLEQSYEQYF.

This chain joins TRBV19 and TRBJ2-5, with TRBD1 matching 8 bases. CDR1 is LNHDA, CDR2 SQIVND, per germline (reference sequence). V dropped 5 bases and J dropped 1; count of bases not matched to a gene: 6. The CDR3 is 15 amino acids. The CDR3 coding sequence is TGTGCCAGTAGTGCCCAGGGGGCGGCCCAAGAGACCCAGTACTTC. It is translated as CASSAQGAAQETQYF.

The CDR3 nucleotides are TGTGCCAGCAGTACGGGGTCGAGCTCCTACAATGAGCAGTTCTTC. This encodes CASSTGSSSYNEQFF. J is TRBJ2-1 and V is TRBV6-1; the D gene is possibly TRBD2 (5 bases). Germline values: CDR1 MNHNS, CDR2 SASEGT. The CDR3 totals 15 residues. V was shortened by 5 bases and J by 0 bases, with 11 bases between the two germline ends.

In its sample, this clone was seen once. V gene TRBV11-2 combines with J gene TRBJ1-1; maybe TRBD1 (6 bases). Trimming removed 5 bases at V and 0 bases at J, with 13 bases between. The CDR3 sequence is 15 residues long. The V gene's germline CDR1 is SGHAT and CDR2 FQNNGV. CDR3 in amino acids: CASSPNGQLNTEAFF. The CDR3 DNA is TGTGCCAGCAGCCCAAACGGACAGCTGAACACTGAAGCTTTCTTT.

This rearrangement joins TRBV6-5 to TRBJ1-1; D possibly corresponds to TRBD1 (6 bases). CDR3 size: 13 residues. V shed 6 bases and J shed 1 base, with 9 bases lying between them. In germline, CDR1 is MNHEY, CDR2 SVGAGI. This chain's CDR3 is CASRLTGNTEAFF. Written as DNA, the CDR3 is TGTGCCAGCAGATTGACAGGGAACACTGAAGCTTTCTTT.

This chain links TRBV5-1 with TRBJ2-5; 7 nucleotides match TRBD1. The germline gives CDR1 SGHRS, CDR2 YFSETQ. V was pared by 8 bases and J by 4 bases, with 14 bases of the junction left unmatched. There are 15 residues in the CDR3. CDR3 in amino acids: CASRVGTVTSETQYF. The CDR3 DNA is TGCGCCAGTAGAGTCGGGACAGTCACTTCAGAGACCCAGTACTTC.

The CDR3 region has the DNA TGTGCCAGCAGTTTACCAACAAACAATGAGCAGTTCTTC. As protein: CASSLPTNNEQFF. The chain uses TRBV27 and TRBJ2-1, with D unresolved. This CDR3 contains 13 residues. Trimming cost V 2 bases and J 5 bases, with 7 bases left between them. Germline lookup yields CDR1 MNHEY and CDR2 SMNVEV (reference sequence).

The CDR3 nucleotides read TGCAGTGCTAGCCCTGATCAGCCCCAGCATTTT. As protein: CSASPDQPQHF. This sequence joins TRBV20-1 and TRBJ1-5; D is uncertain. V lost 3 bases and J 5 bases, leaving 5 bases between the germline ends. Germline V gene lookup returns CDR1 DFQATT and CDR2 SNEGSKA (reference sequence). The CDR3 runs 11 residues.

This chain connects TRBV2 to TRBJ2-1, with 8 bases lining up with TRBD2. The J segment lost 6 bases and the V segment lost 7 bases, leaving 11 bases of the junction unmatched. The CDR3 spans 15 residues. Germline CDR1 SNHLY, CDR2 FYNNEI. CDR3 nucleotides: TGTGCCAGCACTCGGGAGGGGGGGGGCCGCAATGAGCAGTTCTTC. Translated: CASTREGGGRNEQFF.

The sample holds one count of this clone. The chain uses TRBV5-1 and TRBJ1-6; D is ambiguous. Germline V gene sequence: CDR1 SGHRS, CDR2 YFSETQ. CDR3 length equals 16 residues. The ends were cut back, 0 bases at V and 6 bases at J, with 13 bases in the middle. The chain's CDR3 is CASSLGLAVGNSPLHF. CDR3 coding DNA: TGCGCCAGCAGCTTGGGATTAGCGGTCGGTAATTCACCCCTCCACTTT.

This clone was seen only a few times. This chain connects TRBV6-5 to TRBJ2-7, with D tentatively TRBD2 (5 bases). The V gene lost 10 bases and the J gene lost 2 bases, with 18 bases spanning the gap. The CDR3 has 14 residues. CDR1 is MNHEY and CDR2 is SVGAGI in the germline V gene. This chain's CDR3 is CATSSPGGPYEQYF. CDR3 nucleotide sequence: TGTGCCACCTCCTCACCAGGAGGACCCTACGAGCAGTACTTC.

V gene TRBV5-1 combines with J gene TRBJ2-7; 8 positions match TRBD1. Unmatched junction bases numbered 3, after V lost 0 bases and J lost 4 bases. CDR1 and CDR2 (germline): SGHRS, YFSETQ. This CDR3 comprises 14 residues. DNA of the CDR3: TGCGCCAGCAGCTTGGGCAGGGGGCCTTACGAGCAGTACTTC. Translated, it gives CASSLGRGPYEQYF.

This chain uses TRBV27 with TRBJ2-7; 9 bases map to TRBD1. The CDR3 length is 15 residues. Germline V lookup: CDR1 MNHEY, CDR2 SMNVEV (reference sequence). The V segment lost 6 bases and the J segment 6 bases; nucleotides outside the gene matches: 12. The CDR3, as DNA: TGTGCCAGCAGCCGGCGGGGACAGGGTCGGGCCGAGCAGTACTTC. Protein sequence: CASSRRGQGRAEQYF.

About this clone itself: Distinct nucleotide sequences in the sample also encode this CDR3. This sequence joins TRBV5-6 and TRBJ2-7, with 9 bases aligning to TRBD1. V lost 4 bases and J lost 3; bases outside the gene matches: 5. From germline, CDR1 is SGHDT and CDR2 YYEEEE. The CDR3 length is 14 residues. This chain's CDR3 is CASSLGQGYYEQYF. The CDR3 nucleotides read TGTGCCAGCAGCCTGGGACAGGGTTACTACGAGCAGTACTTC.

The rearrangement uses TRBV19 and TRBJ2-7, with TRBD1 identical over 7 bases. J gave up 5 bases and V 4 bases, and 17 bases lay outside the gene matches. Germline CDR1 is LNHDA and CDR2 is SQIVND (reference sequence). CDR3 length equals 17 residues. CDR3: CASSTTTPTGYTDEQYF. The CDR3 bases are TGTGCCAGTAGTACCACTACCCCGACAGGGTACACTGACGAGCAGTACTTC.